The clone carrying this TCR beta chain was observed once. TCRdb keeps only in-frame clones here, not all; method: immunoSEQ multiplex PCR. The sample contains approximately 160,000 clones, 85% to 95% of which appear only once. This specimen comes from a study of control samples from healthy donors and cancer patients. The CDR3 is 14 amino acids. The V gene's germline CDR1 is SGHDT and CDR2 YYEEEE. V lost 4 bases and J lost 5; bases outside the gene matches: 7. Input material: blood. This receptor was obtained from a woman aged 18-29 years in good health. The chain is built from TRBV5-6 and TRBJ2-7, with 9 nucleotides matching TRBD1. DNA of the CDR3: TGTGCCAGCAGCCTGGGACAGGGAGCCAACGAGCAGTACTTC. It specifies CASSLGQGANEQYF.